Listed below are T cell receptor beta chains from one sample, sequenced in a study of control samples from healthy donors and cancer patients. Measured with immunoSEQ multiplex PCR; TCRdb has only the in-frame clones, and not every one. The repertoire holds 80,000 or so clones, approximately 92% seen once, with 5.8% in the top ten. Sequencing used blood. These receptors were collected from a woman aged 60-75 years in good health. Both conserved end residues are part of each CDR3. The D gene is left open where the match is weak. The size field is filled for only some rows; it gives once, few, many or a size class.

v_gene	abundance	d_gene	j_gene	CDR3nt	CDR3aa
TRBV6-6	.	.	TRBJ2-3	TGTGCCAGCAGTCGTAGATCCTCGGGACACTATTTGGATACGCAGTATTTT	CASSRRSSGHYLDTQYF
TRBV29-1	.	.	TRBJ2-7	TGCAGCGTTGATTTGGAGCAGGGGGGCTACGAGCAGTACTTC	CSVDLEQGGYEQYF
TRBV7-8	once	TRBD1	TRBJ1-3	TGTGCCAGCAGCAACCGGGACAGGGACGTCTCTGGAAACACCATATATTTT	CASSNRDRDVSGNTIYF
TRBV30	.	TRBD2	TRBJ2-7	TGTGCCTGGAGTGGTCGGGGGACTAGCGTCTCCTACGAGCAGTACTTC	CAWSGRGTSVSYEQYF
TRBV18	.	.	TRBJ1-1	TGTGCCAGCTCGACAGCTATGAACACTGAAGCTTTCTTT	CASSTAMNTEAFF
TRBV5-1	.	.	TRBJ2-7	TGCGCCAGCAGCTTGAGAGGCAGCGAGCAGTACTTC	CASSLRGSEQYF
TRBV6-1	.	TRBD2	TRBJ2-7	TGTGCCAGCAGTGGACCCGGGACTAGCGGGAGCTACGAGCAGTACTTC	CASSGPGTSGSYEQYF
TRBV18	.	.	TRBJ2-2	TGTGCCAGCTCACCACCGGGAATTAACACCGGGGAGCTGTTTTTT	CASSPPGINTGELFF
TRBV11-2	.	.	TRBJ1-4	TGTGCCAGCAGCCAGTTCGCTCAGAGCGGGGAAAAACTGTTTTTT	CASSQFAQSGEKLFF
TRBV7-9	.	.	TRBJ2-5	TGTGCCAGCAGCCTGGTAGGAAAAGAGACCCAGTACTTC	CASSLVGKETQYF
TRBV5-6	.	.	TRBJ2-7	TGTGCCAGCAGCCCCCTCGACAGATCCTACGAGCAGTACTTC	CASSPLDRSYEQYF
TRBV10-1	.	.	TRBJ1-5	TGCGCCAGCAGTGACGGGGATCAGCCCCAGCATTTT	CASSDGDQPQHF
TRBV6-5	.	TRBD1	TRBJ2-7	TGTGCCAGTCGGGACAGGGCCTACGAGCAGTACTTC	CASRDRAYEQYF
TRBV24-1	once	.	TRBJ1-2	TGTGCCACCAGTGATTTGGACAACTATGGCTACACCTTC	CATSDLDNYGYTF
TRBV28	few	TRBD1	TRBJ1-1	TGTGCCAGCAGTTTTGCCAGTAGGGGGCCCTACACTGAAGCTTTCTTT	CASSFASRGPYTEAFF